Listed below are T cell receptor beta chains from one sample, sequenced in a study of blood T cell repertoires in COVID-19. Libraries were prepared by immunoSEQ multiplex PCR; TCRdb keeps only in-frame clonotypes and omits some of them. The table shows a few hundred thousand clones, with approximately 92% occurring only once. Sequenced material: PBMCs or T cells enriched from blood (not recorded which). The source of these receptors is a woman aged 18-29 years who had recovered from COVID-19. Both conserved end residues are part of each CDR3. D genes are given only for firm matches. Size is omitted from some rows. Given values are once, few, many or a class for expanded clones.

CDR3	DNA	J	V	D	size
CASSLDRGHGYTF	TGTGCCAGCAGCCTAGACAGGGGGCATGGCTACACCTTC	TRBJ1-2	TRBV5-4	TRBD1	NA
CAVAGTGSEQYF	TGTGCCGTCGCCGGGACAGGGAGCGAGCAGTACTTC	TRBJ2-7	TRBV10-3	TRBD1	NA
CASSQDSGGIRTGNTIYF	TGCGCCAGCAGCCAAGATTCAGGGGGTATTAGGACTGGAAACACCATATATTTT	TRBJ1-3	TRBV4-1	TRBD1	NA
CASSQTTGEGYTF	TGTGCCAGCAGCCAAACCACAGGGGAGGGCTACACCTTC	TRBJ1-2	TRBV7-9	TRBD1	NA
CASRTGINGYTF	TGTGCCAGCAGGACAGGGATCAATGGCTACACCTTC	TRBJ1-2	TRBV6-5	TRBD1	NA
CSARQGISYNEQFF	TGCAGCGCCCGACAGGGCATTTCCTACAATGAGCAGTTCTTC	TRBJ2-1	TRBV29-1	TRBD1	NA
CASSDRLAADTQYF	TGTGCCAGCAGCGATAGACTAGCGGCTGATACGCAGTATTTT	TRBJ2-3	TRBV5-6	TRBD2	NA
CASSSLTANTEAFF	TGTGCCAGCAGTTCTTTGACAGCGAACACTGAAGCTTTCTTT	TRBJ1-1	TRBV28	NA	NA
CASTYDLDTEAFF	TGTGCCAGCACCTACGATCTGGACACTGAAGCTTTCTTT	TRBJ1-1	TRBV7-2	NA	NA
CASSTTGTVGEKLFF	TGCGCCAGCAGCACTACCGGGACAGTAGGGGAAAAACTGTTTTTT	TRBJ1-4	TRBV5-1	TRBD1	NA
CASSKAMGGSGANVLTF	TGTGCCAGCAGTAAGGCTATGGGGGGCTCTGGGGCCAACGTCCTGACTTTC	TRBJ2-6	TRBV6-4	NA	once
CASSLEPRGGHEQFF	TGTGCCAGCAGCTTAGAGCCGCGGGGGGGCCATGAGCAGTTCTTC	TRBJ2-1	TRBV11-2	TRBD2	NA
CASSVGGGVGDTQYF	TGTGCCAGCAGCGTAGGTGGAGGGGTGGGAGATACGCAGTATTTT	TRBJ2-3	TRBV9	NA	NA
CASSLGGPKDTQYF	TGCGCCAGCAGCTTGGGGGGGCCGAAAGATACGCAGTATTTT	TRBJ2-3	TRBV5-1	NA	once
CASSPLGGAEETQYF	TGTGCCAGCAGCCCGCTCGGGGGGGCTGAAGAGACCCAGTACTTC	TRBJ2-5	TRBV7-9	TRBD2	once
CASTEPRVESPLHF	TGTGCCAGCACGGAACCCCGGGTTGAATCACCCCTCCACTTT	TRBJ1-6	TRBV28	NA	NA
CASSLFVGRESNEQFF	TGTGCCAGCAGTTTATTCGTAGGCAGGGAATCCAATGAGCAGTTCTTC	TRBJ2-1	TRBV27	NA	NA
CASSQGMGARNNEQFF	TGTGCCAGCAGCCAAGGAATGGGAGCCCGAAACAATGAGCAGTTCTTC	TRBJ2-1	TRBV3-1/TRBV3-2	NA	NA
CASSHQAARGEQYF	TGTGCCAGCAGCCATCAGGCCGCACGGGGGGAGCAGTACTTC	TRBJ2-7	TRBV3-1/TRBV3-2	NA	NA
CASSDLSGGNEQFF	TGTGCCAGCAGTGATCTAAGCGGGGGCAATGAGCAGTTCTTC	TRBJ2-1	TRBV6-4	TRBD2	NA
CAISERVAGTGTDTQYF	TGTGCCATCAGTGAGAGGGTAGCGGGGACTGGCACAGATACGCAGTATTTT	TRBJ2-3	TRBV10-3	TRBD2	NA
CASSQGWQVHGYTF	TGCGCCAGCAGCCAAGGGTGGCAGGTGCATGGCTACACCTTC	TRBJ1-2	TRBV4-1	NA	NA
CASGLAQNQPQHF	TGTGCTAGTGGTTTGGCTCAGAATCAGCCCCAGCATTTT	TRBJ1-5	TRBV12-5	NA	NA
CASSQADGGEAFF	TGTGCCAGCAGCCAAGCCGACGGAGGTGAAGCTTTCTTT	TRBJ1-1	TRBV4-2	NA	NA
CASSRTSGGAEEQFF	TGTGCCAGCAGTCGTACTAGCGGGGGGGCCGAGGAGCAGTTCTTC	TRBJ2-1	TRBV3-1/TRBV3-2	TRBD2	NA
CASNRDRVYGYTF	TGTGCCAGCAACCGGGACAGGGTCTATGGCTACACCTTC	TRBJ1-2	TRBV2	TRBD1	few
CATARDSDYEQYF	TGTGCCACCGCGAGGGACTCTGACTACGAGCAGTACTTC	TRBJ2-7	TRBV7-9	NA	NA
CASSETDYGYTF	TGTGCCAGCAGTGAAACGGACTATGGCTACACCTTC	TRBJ1-2	TRBV2	NA	NA
CASSLTPRGLYNEQFF	TGTGCCAGCAGCTTAACCCCTAGGGGGCTCTACAATGAGCAGTTCTTC	TRBJ2-1	TRBV11-3	TRBD1	NA
CASSSHRDRNTGELFF	TGTGCCAGCAGTTCTCACCGGGACAGGAACACCGGGGAGCTGTTTTTT	TRBJ2-2	TRBV27	TRBD1	NA